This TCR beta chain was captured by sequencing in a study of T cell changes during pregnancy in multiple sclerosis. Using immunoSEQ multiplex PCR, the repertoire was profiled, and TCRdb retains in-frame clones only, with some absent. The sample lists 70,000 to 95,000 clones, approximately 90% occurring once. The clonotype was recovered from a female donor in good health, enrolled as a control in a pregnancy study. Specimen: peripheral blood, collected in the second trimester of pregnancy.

The CDR3, as DNA: TGTGCCAGCAGCTTAGACAGGGTGGATACTGAAGCTTTCTTT. Translating gives CASSLDRVDTEAFF. The V call is TRBV7-8, the J call TRBJ1-1, with D tentatively TRBD1 (6 bases). V was clipped by 1 base and J by 5 bases, with 11 bases between them. The CDR3 runs to 14 residues. CDR1 SGHVS and CDR2 FQNEAQ come from the germline V gene. Variable domain in full (rest from reference TRBV7-8 and TRBJ1-1): GAGVSQSPRYKVAKRGQDVALRCDPISGHVSLFWYQQALGQGPEFLTYFQNEAQLDKSGLPSDRFFAERPEGSVSTLKIQRTQQEDSAVYLCASSLDRVDTEAFFGQGTRLTVV.